These 29 T cell receptor beta chains originate from one sample sequenced in a study of tumor-infiltrating lymphocytes in primary liver carcinoma. Germline DNA was also extracted, and blood RNA was taken from unsorted whole blood. Production of TCR beta cDNA used roughly 480 ng total RNA together with a constant-region primer. Libraries for TCR beta were built through three nested multiplex PCR rounds, which together made up a slightly modified ARM-PCR procedure. A C-beta reverse primer was combined with TRBV1-TRBV30 forward primers in the first two PCR rounds, and each round had approximately 10 cycles. TCRdb re-called the multiplex PCR reads through MiXCR, storing one row per CDR3 protein. Among 300,000 to 400,000 distinct CDR3 sequences, 65% were seen once, and the ten largest hold 6.5%. Sequenced input: peripheral blood. The receptor source for this set is a middle-aged man with primary liver carcinoma and hepatitis B virus infection.

This chain links TRBV19 with TRBJ2-1; a possible D gene is TRBD2 (6 bases). Trimming stripped 8 bases from V and 5 bases from J, with 10 bases between. The CDR3 runs 12 residues. The germline gives CDR1 LNHDA, CDR2 SQIVND (reference sequence). The CDR3 region has the DNA TGTGCCAGTTCCGGGACTCACAATGAGCAGTTCTTC. This translates into CASSGTHNEQFF. The whole variable domain, filled in from reference TRBV19 and TRBJ2-1, reads DGGITQSPKYLFRKEGQNVTLSCEQNLNHDAMYWYRQDPGQGLRLIYYSQIVNDFQKGDIAEGYSVSREKKESFPLTVTSAQKNPTAFYLCASSGTHNEQFFGPGTRLTVL.

In regard to this clonotype: At one end the junction does not follow the germline gene, possibly because of a read error. CDR3 residues: CTSSLRLWGQEASEQYF. DNA of the CDR3: TGTACCAGCAGCTTAAGGTTGTGGGGCCAGGAGGCCAGCGAGCAGTACTTC. The chain joins TRBV11-2 to TRBJ2-7; perhaps D is TRBD1 or TRBD2 (5 bases each). The CDR3 loop spans 17 amino acids. Germline CDR1 reads SGHAT; CDR2 reads FQNNGV.

In its sample, this clonotype was seen many times. The chain joins TRBV4-2 to TRBJ2-1; D is tentatively TRBD1 or TRBD2 (5 bases each). The length of the CDR3 is 14 residues. Trimming stripped 0 bases from V and 9 bases from J, with 12 bases between. Germline CDR1 reads LGHNA; CDR2 reads YNFKEQ. CDR3 DNA: TGTGCCAGCAGCCAAGAGATGGGGACGGGTGAGCAGTTCTTC. It translates to CASSQEMGTGEQFF.

This clonotype occurred once. A much larger clonotype is one base distant, so this may be a read error. The V gene is TRBV6-5, the J gene TRBJ1-5; 7 bases agree with TRBD1. V was clipped by 5 bases and J by 6 bases; unmatched bases: 7. Germline CDR1 is MNHEY and CDR2 is SVGAGI. The CDR3 loop spans 14 amino acids. The CDR3 DNA is TGTGCCAGCAGTCAGAGGGGGCACAGTCAGCCCCAGCATTTT. Translating gives CASSQRGHSQPQHF.

This clonotype was seen ten or more times. The rearrangement links TRBV10-2 to TRBJ2-3; no clear D gene. Germline lookup yields CDR1 WSHSY and CDR2 SAAADI. The V end was cut by 2 bases, the J end by 1 base, with 10 bases between. The length of the CDR3 is 15 residues. The CDR3 DNA is TGCGCCAGCAGTGAGGTAATAGCTGGCACAGATACGCAGTATTTT. As protein: CASSEVIAGTDTQYF.

As regards this clonotype: One end of the junction does not line up with germline, which may come from a read error. V is TRBV6-5 and J is TRBJ2-2; D could derive from TRBD1 or TRBD2 (7 bases each). Germline assignment: CDR1 MNHEY and CDR2 SVGAGI. This CDR3 region has 14 residues. The CDR3 spells CASSLAVLTGELLF. The CDR3 DNA sequence: TGTGCCAGCAGTCTAGCGGTCCTCACAGGGGAGCTGTTATTT.

Concerning this clonotype: A read error may be the cause here, since a much bigger clone is one base away. This chain joins TRBV12-3 or TRBV12-4 and TRBJ2-3, with D unclear. The CDR3 has 12 residues. The CDR3 coding sequence is TGTGCCAGCAGTTACGGTAGGGATACGAAGTATTTT. Its translation is CASSYGRDTKYF.

This CDR3 is CASSNYRAAGNTIYF. CDR3 DNA: TGTGCCAGCAGTAATTACAGGGCTGCGGGAAACACCATATATTTT. The rearrangement links TRBV6-5 to TRBJ1-3, with D tentatively TRBD1 (6 bases). The CDR3 covers 15 residues. CDR1 is MNHEY and CDR2 is SVGAGI in the germline V gene. Trimming left V 5 bases short and J 4 bases short, with 15 bases between.

This clonotype was counted at least ten times. The chain combines TRBV6-5 with TRBJ2-7, with D perhaps TRBD2 (7 bases). CDR3 size: 13 residues. Germline CDR1 reads MNHEY; CDR2 reads SVGAGI. V was pared by 6 bases and J by 4 bases, with 13 bases between. Here the CDR3 reads CASRPRGAYEQYF. The CDR3 DNA reads as TGTGCCAGCAGGCCACGGGGGGCATACGAGCAGTACTTC.

Comment on this clonotype: The CDR3 end shows no conserved phenylalanine or tryptophan, and so a read error is likely. Here the CDR3 DNA reads TGTGCCAGCAATAGGGGGGGAACGTGGCACGAGCAGTACCTC. It is translated as CASNRGGTWHEQYL. The V gene is TRBV6-6, the J gene TRBJ2-7, with D possibly matching TRBD2 (7 bases). CDR1 is MNHNY, CDR2 SVGAGI, per germline (reference sequence). Trimming took off 7 bases at V and 5 bases at J, with 18 bases between the two ends. The length of the CDR3 is 14 residues.

Details on this clonotype: The junction and the germline gene differ at one end; a read error may be behind it. The V and J genes are TRBV11-1 and TRBJ2-1, with D perhaps TRBD2 (7 bases). CDR1 SGHAT and CDR2 FQDESV come from the germline V gene (reference sequence). CDR3 length: 13 amino acids. The CDR3 DNA reads TGTGCCAGCAACTTGGGAGGGGACAATGGGCAGTTCTTC. Its protein is CASNLGGDNGQFF.

This clonotype came up a few times. A read error may produce the germline difference seen at one junction end. The V gene is TRBV11-1, the J gene TRBJ2-2; D may be TRBD1 or TRBD2 (5 bases each). The CDR3 runs to 14 residues. CDR1 is SGHAT, CDR2 FQDESV, per germline (reference sequence). CDR3: CVSSLVRGAGELFF. CDR3 coding DNA: TGTGTCAGCAGCTTAGTTCGGGGCGCCGGGGAACTGTTTTTT.

The rearrangement joins TRBV5-6 to TRBJ2-3; D is ambiguous. Germline lookup yields CDR1 SGHDT and CDR2 YYEEEE. This CDR3 has 13 amino acids. V lost 4 bases to trimming and J lost 11 bases, with 17 bases between them. The CDR3 loop is CASSTRVNLRQYF. CDR3 coding DNA: TGTGCCAGCAGCACCCGGGTCAACCTCCGGCAGTATTTT.

At least ten counts were recorded for this clonotype. The CDR3 protein is CASSFKGDRGPNEQFF. The CDR3 nucleotides are TGTGCCAGCAGCTTCAAGGGGGACAGGGGACCCAATGAGCAGTTCTTC. The chain carries TRBV5-5 and TRBJ2-1; TRBD1 matches at 10 bases. With V trimmed by 2 bases and J by 6 bases, 8 bases remained unmatched. CDR3 size: 16 residues. Germline CDR1 reads SGHKS; CDR2 reads YYEKEE (reference sequence).

In the case of this clonotype: The junction and the germline gene differ at one end; a read error may be behind it. This chain uses TRBV11-2 with TRBJ2-7, with 8 bases that match TRBD2. This CDR3 spans 15 amino acids. Looked up from germline, CDR1 is SGHAT and CDR2 is FQNNGV. CDR3 nucleotides: TGTACCAGCGGCCTTCGGGGGGGTAACATCTACGAGCAGTACTTC. Translated, it gives CTSGLRGGNIYEQYF.

This clonotype was picked up one time. A much larger clone differs from this one at a single base, so this may be a read error. The genes are TRBV6-6 and TRBJ2-1, with D perhaps given as TRBD1 or TRBD2 (5 bases each). CDR1 and CDR2 (germline): MNHNY, SVGAGI (reference sequence). The CDR3 runs to 14 residues. CDR3 sequence: CATSWGSEGNELFF. In nucleotides, the CDR3 is TGTGCCACCTCCTGGGGGTCAGAGGGAAATGAGCTGTTCTTC.

This clonotype showed up just once. The chain carries TRBV5-1 and TRBJ2-7, with 9 bases identical to TRBD2. This CDR3 contains 16 residues. With V trimmed by 0 bases and J by 2 bases, 6 bases remained unmatched. The V gene's germline CDR1 is SGHRS and CDR2 YFSETQ. This CDR3 reads CASSLETSGSAYEQYF. CDR3 nucleotides: TGCGCCAGCAGCTTGGAGACTAGCGGCTCGGCCTACGAGCAGTACTTC.

Points on this clonotype: The CDR3 does not end in the conserved phenylalanine or tryptophan, so this is likely a read error. The chain couples TRBV11-2 to TRBJ2-2; 8 bases align to TRBD1. Trimming cost V 4 bases and J 4 bases; bases outside gene matches: 5. Germline CDR1 is SGHAT and CDR2 is FQNNGV. The CDR3 spans 15 residues. CDR3 residues: CASSSTGGFTGELFL. The CDR3 bases are TGTGCCAGCAGCTCAACAGGGGGGTTCACCGGGGAGCTGTTTCTT.

The J gene is TRBJ2-7, the V gene TRBV5-4; 7 nucleotides match TRBD2. The CDR3 is 12 amino acids. Germline CDR1 and CDR2: SGHNT and YYREEE (reference sequence). V was pared by 0 bases and J by 10 bases, with 4 bases of the junction left unmatched. CDR3 nucleotide sequence: TGTGCCAGCAGCTTGGACGGGGGGTTACAGTACTTC. This translates into CASSLDGGLQYF. Supplemented by reference TRBV5-4 and TRBJ2-7, the full variable domain reads ETGVTQSPTHLIKTRGQQVTLRCSSQSGHNTVSWYQQALGQGPQFIFQYYREEENGRGNFPPRFSGLQFPNYSSELNVNALELDDSALYLCASSLDGGLQYFGPGTRLTVT.

The rearrangement uses TRBV12-3 or TRBV12-4 and TRBJ2-7, with TRBD1 matching 8 bases. With 5 bases clipped from V and 1 base from J, the junction kept 13 bases outside the gene matches. CDR3 length: 17 amino acids. The CDR3 sequence: CASSRHGQGLRSYEQYF. As DNA, the CDR3 is TGTGCCAGCAGTCGCCACGGACAGGGCCTTAGGTCCTACGAGCAGTACTTC.

To note about this clonotype: An end of the junction does not agree with germline; a read error may underlie this. The chain employs TRBV11-2 and TRBJ2-7; unclear D gene. Germline loops: CDR1 SGHAT, CDR2 FQNNGV. The CDR3 totals 14 residues. CDR3: CTSSLGTQPYEQYF. CDR3 DNA sequence: TGTACCAGCAGTTTAGGCACTCAACCCTACGAGCAGTACTTC.

There are many counts of this clonotype. This sequence joins TRBV11-2 and TRBJ2-5; 7 nucleotides line up with TRBD2. With V trimmed by 4 bases and J by 5 bases, 7 bases remained unmatched. The CDR3 totals 14 residues. Germline V CDR1 and CDR2: SGHAT, FQNNGV. This CDR3 is CASSSRLSGETQYF. The CDR3 coding sequence is TGTGCCAGCAGCTCGAGACTTAGCGGGGAGACCCAGTACTTC.

Remarks on this clonotype: This may come from a read error, since a much larger clone is one base off. The chain uses TRBV29-1 and TRBJ2-2; perhaps TRBD2 as D (5 bases). V gave up 1 base and J gave up 5 bases, with 8 bases separating them. In germline, CDR1 is SQVTM, CDR2 ANQGSEA. This CDR3 contains 13 residues. The CDR3 bases are TGCAGCGTTGAAGGTTCGGGGACCGGGGAGCTGTTTTTT. Translated: CSVEGSGTGELFF.

This clonotype has more than one count but fewer than ten. The gene calls are TRBV5-1 and TRBJ2-1, with TRBD2 matching over 7 bases. The CDR3 loop spans 17 amino acids. The germline CDR1 and CDR2 sequences are SGHRS and YFSETQ. The V gene end was trimmed by 5 bases and the J gene end by 0 bases; junction bases not matched to a gene: 11. CDR3 in DNA: TGCGCCAGCAGTCCCAGTGCGGGGGTTGGCTCCTACAATGAGCAGTTCTTC. Amino acid sequence: CASSPSAGVGSYNEQFF.

Remarks on this clonotype: A read error may account for a junction end that differs from germline. This CDR3 is CANSHRGRINEQFF. CDR3 DNA: TGTGCCAACAGCCATAGGGGTCGGATCAATGAGCAGTTCTTC. The chain recombines TRBV11-1 with TRBJ2-1; D perhaps matches TRBD1 (5 bases). Germline V gene lookup returns CDR1 SGHAT and CDR2 FQDESV (reference sequence). CDR3 length equals 14 residues.

A few counts support this clonotype. A junction boundary mismatches the germline segment, possibly from a read error. This chain connects TRBV4-3 to TRBJ2-2, with a possible D match to TRBD2 (6 bases). This CDR3 spans 16 amino acids. CDR1 is LGHNA and CDR2 is YSLEER in the germline V gene. The DNA for the CDR3 is TGCGCCAGCAGCCAAGATTATTGGCCGGAGGCCGGGGGGCTGTTTTTT. Translating it yields CASSQDYWPEAGGLFF.

Comments on this clonotype: The junction departs from germline at one end; a sequencing error may be responsible. This chain links TRBV12-3 or TRBV12-4 with TRBJ1-2, with a tentative D call TRBD1 (5 bases). The CDR3 runs to 14 residues. In nucleotides, the CDR3 is TGTGCCAGCAGTTTGGTGGGGACTAACTATGGGTACACCTTC. Residues: CASSLVGTNYGYTF.

Details on this clonotype: Compared with germline, one end of the junction differs, possibly owing to a read error. This chain's CDR3 is CSAKVGRVERFF. DNA for the CDR3: TGCAGCGCTAAAGTGGGGCGGGTTGAGCGGTTCTTC. This sequence joins TRBV29-1 and TRBJ2-1; perhaps D is TRBD1 or TRBD2 (5 bases each). Germline CDR1 is SQVTM and CDR2 is ANQGSEA. The CDR3 sequence is 12 residues long.

In regard to this clonotype: A much larger clone sits a single nucleotide away, making a read error possible. The rearrangement uses TRBV13 and TRBJ1-1; D is unresolved. V lost 3 bases and J lost 1, with 9 bases in between. This CDR3 is built from 14 residues. Germline values: CDR1 PRHDT, CDR2 FYEKMQ (reference sequence). The CDR3 DNA reads TGTGCCAGCAGCTTGCGGAGGCGGAACACTGAAGCTTTCTTT. Residues: CASSLRRRNTEAFF.